This T cell receptor beta chain was documented in a study of shared clonotypes between healthy human individuals. In the study overall: Researchers assigned three CD4 naive, three CD4 memory, two CD8 naive and one CD8 memory plate to each donor.

The CDR3 contains 15 residues. Germline CDR1 reads SEHNR; CDR2 reads FQNEAQ (reference sequence). V lost 1 base, J lost 4 bases, and 3 bases stayed unmatched. Researchers partitioned CD4+ cells into CD45RA+ naive and CD45RA-negative memory subsets. This clone showed up just once. The assay was immunoSEQ multiplex PCR, and TCRdb's table has in-frame clones only and misses some. The sample consists of millions of clones, 90% to 95% of them appearing once. The genes are TRBV7-9 and TRBJ2-2, with TRBD1 matching 7 bases. The sequence came from a man aged 18 to 30 in good health. Some clones in this sample may be carry-over from other donors' samples. The sequenced sample was naive CD4+ T cells from PBMCs. This sample's subset: CD45RA+ positively selected. CDR3 sequence: CASSLGAGGTGELFF. In DNA form, the CDR3 reads TGTGCCAGCAGCTTAGGGGCAGGGGGCACCGGGGAGCTGTTTTTT.